The next 6 T cell receptor beta chains were all read from a single sample in a study of T-cell memory formation after mild COVID-19. TCRdb reprocessed the 5' RACE reads with MiXCR, giving one entry per CDR3 protein. The sample lists approximately 250,000 distinct CDR3 sequences; less than 20% were seen once. Source material: PBMCs or a T cell subset sorted from them (not recorded which). The source of these receptors is an adult woman who had mild COVID-19 (a few samples of this study predate the infection). Cell type and time point are not known.

The table lists this clonotype with a few counts. This chain joins TRBV4-3 and TRBJ1-5; D gene ambiguous. The length of the CDR3 is 15 residues. CDR1 LGHNA and CDR2 YSLEER come from the germline V gene. V lost 0 bases and J lost 5, with 11 bases in between. The CDR3 coding sequence is TGCGCCAGCAGCCAAGATCGGATGGGAGATCAGCCCCAGCATTTT. Translation: CASSQDRMGDQPQHF.

This clonotype was counted a few times. V usage is TRBV20-1 and J usage is TRBJ1-2; 7 bases are a match to TRBD1. V trimming: 6 bases; J trimming: 13 bases; junction bases outside the gene matches: 17. Germline V gene sequence: CDR1 DFQATT, CDR2 SNEGSKA (reference sequence). The CDR3 is 13 amino acids. CDR3: CSAAPGTVEGGTF. Written as DNA, the CDR3 is TGCAGTGCCGCACCCGGGACAGTTGAAGGCGGCACCTTC.

The chain has TRBV7-4 and TRBJ2-7, with 11 bases aligning to TRBD2. The CDR3 contains 18 residues. Per the germline V gene, CDR1 is SGHVT and CDR2 is SQSDAQ. J gave up 2 bases and V 3 bases, and 12 bases lay outside the gene matches. Here the CDR3 reads CASSFNYATSGKAYEQYF. CDR3 sequence (DNA): TGTGCCAGCAGCTTCAACTACGCGACTAGCGGGAAGGCCTACGAGCAGTACTTC.

The J gene is TRBJ1-4, the V gene TRBV3-1; D ambiguous. V lost 3 bases and J 8 bases, leaving 7 bases between the germline ends. The CDR3 runs 12 residues. Per germline, CDR1 LGHDT and CDR2 YNNKEL (reference sequence). CDR3 in amino acids: CASSQAEEKLFF. The CDR3 DNA sequence: TGTGCCAGCAGCCAGGCCGAGGAAAAACTGTTTTTT.

The rearrangement links TRBV10-3 to TRBJ2-3, with a possible D match to TRBD1 (6 bases). Trimming pared 6 bases from V and 2 bases from J, leaving 18 bases between. Germline V lookup: CDR1 ENHRY, CDR2 SYGVKD. There are 16 residues in the CDR3. The CDR3 nucleotides are TGTGCCATCAGGCAAACAGGGATGGGGAACACAGATACGCAGTATTTT. Amino acids: CAIRQTGMGNTDTQYF.

The rearrangement uses TRBV15 and TRBJ2-1; 8 positions match TRBD2. The V gene end was trimmed by 0 bases and the J gene end by 3 bases; junction bases not matched to a gene: 7. Germline assignment: CDR1 LNHNV and CDR2 YYDKDF (reference sequence). The CDR3 length is 17 residues. CDR3 bases: TGTGCCACCAGCAGAGATAGCGGGGTTTGGCTCTACAATGAGCAGTTCTTC. Translated: CATSRDSGVWLYNEQFF. The full variable domain, with the rest looked up from reference TRBV15 and TRBJ2-1, is DAMVIQNPRYQVTQFGKPVTLSCSQTLNHNVMYWYQQKSSQAPKLLFHYYDKDFNNEADTPDNFQSRRPNTSFCFLDIRSPGLGDTAMYLCATSRDSGVWLYNEQFFGPGTRLTVL.